Listed below are T cell receptor beta chains from one sample, sequenced in a study of T cell responses to AZD1222 COVID-19 vaccine. This table comes from immunoSEQ multiplex PCR, and its TCRdb copy is limited to in-frame clones, with some not included. The sample has about 100,000 clones; 70% to 90% are singletons. The input for sequencing was peripheral blood, taken on day 0 of AZD1222 vaccination. The source is an adult in good health. The CDR3 runs from the conserved cysteine through the conserved F or W. Each record gives: clone size, D gene, V gene, J gene, CDR3 DNA, CDR3 protein. A D gene is named only where the DNA matches it firmly. A row's size may be missing; if present it is once, few, many or a size class.

clone_size: .; d_call: TRBD1; v_call: TRBV10-1; j_call: TRBJ1-5; cdr3_nt: TGCGCCAGCAGTAAGCCGGCGGACAGGAGCAATCAGCCCCAGCATTTT; cdr3_aa: CASSKPADRSNQPQHF
clone_size: .; d_call: .; v_call: TRBV5-1; j_call: TRBJ1-1; cdr3_nt: TGCGCCAGCAGCCCGTCTGGACTGAGAAACACTGAAGCTTTCTTT; cdr3_aa: CASSPSGLRNTEAFF
clone_size: .; d_call: .; v_call: TRBV5-1; j_call: TRBJ1-3; cdr3_nt: TGCGCCAGCAGCCCAACGGGGTTGAGCTCTGGAAACACCATATATTTT; cdr3_aa: CASSPTGLSSGNTIYF
clone_size: .; d_call: .; v_call: TRBV9; j_call: TRBJ1-5; cdr3_nt: TGTGCCAGCAGCGGGGGAGGGACGGACAATCAGCCCCAGCATTTT; cdr3_aa: CASSGGGTDNQPQHF
clone_size: .; d_call: TRBD2; v_call: TRBV27; j_call: TRBJ2-7; cdr3_nt: TGTGCCAGCAGTCTAGGAGCGGGAGCTTCCTACGAGCAGTACTTC; cdr3_aa: CASSLGAGASYEQYF
clone_size: once; d_call: TRBD1; v_call: TRBV5-6; j_call: TRBJ2-7; cdr3_nt: TGTGCCAGCAGCACCAGGGGGACATGGGGGAGCGAGCAGTACTTC; cdr3_aa: CASSTRGTWGSEQYF
clone_size: .; d_call: .; v_call: TRBV11-2; j_call: TRBJ2-2; cdr3_nt: TGTGCCAGCAGCTTAGGACAGGTGGACACCGGGGAGCTGTTTTTT; cdr3_aa: CASSLGQVDTGELFF
clone_size: .; d_call: .; v_call: TRBV20-1; j_call: TRBJ2-7; cdr3_nt: TGCAGTGCAGCACAGGGCAACGAGCAGTACTTC; cdr3_aa: CSAAQGNEQYF
clone_size: .; d_call: .; v_call: TRBV2; j_call: TRBJ1-2; cdr3_nt: TGTGCCAGCAGAACACTCCCCACCAACTATGGCTACACCTTC; cdr3_aa: CASRTLPTNYGYTF
clone_size: .; d_call: .; v_call: TRBV5-4; j_call: TRBJ1-1; cdr3_nt: TGTGCCAGCAGCCGCATGGGGGCCACTGAAGCTTTCTTT; cdr3_aa: CASSRMGATEAFF
clone_size: .; d_call: .; v_call: TRBV12-1; j_call: TRBJ1-5; cdr3_nt: TGTGCCAGCAGCCCATATAGCAATCAGCCCCAGCATTTT; cdr3_aa: CASSPYSNQPQHF
clone_size: .; d_call: .; v_call: TRBV6-1; j_call: TRBJ2-5; cdr3_nt: TGTGCCAGCAGTGAGTTTCTGCCGGGGCCCCAAGAGACCCAGTACTTC; cdr3_aa: CASSEFLPGPQETQYF
clone_size: few; d_call: .; v_call: TRBV5-1; j_call: TRBJ1-1; cdr3_nt: TGCGCCAGCAGCTTGGCCCGGTGGGCCACTGAAGCTTTCTTT; cdr3_aa: CASSLARWATEAFF
clone_size: once; d_call: .; v_call: TRBV7-2; j_call: TRBJ2-7; cdr3_nt: TGTGCCAGCAGCCAAGGGCCGACTAACGAGCAGTACTTC; cdr3_aa: CASSQGPTNEQYF
clone_size: .; d_call: .; v_call: TRBV2; j_call: TRBJ2-4; cdr3_nt: TGTGCCAGCAGTGTGGCCACGGGGGAGAGGCTAGCCAAAAACATTCAGTACTTC; cdr3_aa: CASSVATGERLAKNIQYF
clone_size: .; d_call: .; v_call: TRBV27; j_call: TRBJ2-7; cdr3_nt: TGTGCCAGCAGTTTCTCGCGGGCGAGCCTTTACGAGCAGTACTTC; cdr3_aa: CASSFSRASLYEQYF
clone_size: .; d_call: TRBD1; v_call: TRBV3-1/TRBV3-2; j_call: TRBJ1-3; cdr3_nt: TGTGCCAGCAGCCGGACCCAGGGACAGGGGGTTAATGGAAACACCATATATTTT; cdr3_aa: CASSRTQGQGVNGNTIYF
clone_size: .; d_call: .; v_call: TRBV7-9; j_call: TRBJ2-7; cdr3_nt: TGTGCCAGCAGCGGCGGGCACGAGCAGTACTTC; cdr3_aa: CASSGGHEQYF
clone_size: .; d_call: .; v_call: TRBV5-1; j_call: TRBJ1-2; cdr3_nt: TGCGCCAGCAGCTTATCAGGGGAGTATGGCTACACCTTC; cdr3_aa: CASSLSGEYGYTF
clone_size: few; d_call: .; v_call: TRBV2; j_call: TRBJ1-5; cdr3_nt: TGTGCCAGCAGTATGTACGGGGGCAATCAGCCCCAGCATTTT; cdr3_aa: CASSMYGGNQPQHF
clone_size: .; d_call: .; v_call: TRBV19; j_call: TRBJ1-5; cdr3_nt: TGTGCCAGTAGTATTACGGGGGCGCAGGGCAATCAGCCCCAGCATTTT; cdr3_aa: CASSITGAQGNQPQHF
clone_size: .; d_call: .; v_call: TRBV5-1; j_call: TRBJ2-3; cdr3_nt: TGCGCCAGCAGCGGGAAAAGGGGAGAAATTACAGATACGCAGTATTTT; cdr3_aa: CASSGKRGEITDTQYF
clone_size: .; d_call: .; v_call: TRBV5-1; j_call: TRBJ2-3; cdr3_nt: TGCGCCAGCACCGCCGGCGGAACTAGCACAGATACGCAGTATTTT; cdr3_aa: CASTAGGTSTDTQYF
clone_size: .; d_call: TRBD1; v_call: TRBV6-8; j_call: TRBJ2-7; cdr3_nt: TGTGCCAGCAGTTACTTGACAGGGTATGAGCAGTACTTC; cdr3_aa: CASSYLTGYEQYF
clone_size: .; d_call: TRBD1; v_call: TRBV10-3; j_call: TRBJ2-6; cdr3_nt: TGTGCCATCAGTGAGCTACAGGGGGGAGCCAACGTCCTGACTTTC; cdr3_aa: CAISELQGGANVLTF
clone_size: .; d_call: .; v_call: TRBV9; j_call: TRBJ2-5; cdr3_nt: TGTGCCAGCAGCCCAGAGACCCAAGAGACCCAGTACTTC; cdr3_aa: CASSPETQETQYF
clone_size: .; d_call: .; v_call: TRBV6-1; j_call: TRBJ1-6; cdr3_nt: TGTGCCAGCAGTGAAGCCAGGACGGCACTGAATTTAGCCCTCCACTTT; cdr3_aa: CASSEARTALNLALHF